This TCR beta chain was captured in a study of blood T cells in healthy people across ages (dated by TCRdb to the mid-2010s). Background for the entire study: In model experiments, template switching captured about one uniquely barcoded TCR beta cDNA molecule for every two T cells. Four age groups were formed from the donors: young (average approximately 15 years), middle-aged (approximately 41), aged (about 62) and long-lived (around 80). Two additional independent replicas of 1 million unique cDNA reads from the same blood draw were analyzed for two donors (one aged 18 to 30 and one aged 80 or older). Using deep sequencing normalized with unique cDNA molecular identifiers, the study measured how TCR beta repertoire diversity changes with age. Donors of different ages were randomly distributed across sequencing lanes to avoid experimental bias. Findings and caveats that apply to the study as a whole: The percentage of naive T cells measured by flow cytometry correlated strongly with observed TCR beta diversity. Because donor CMV infection status was unknown, age-related changes in expanded clonotypes were potentially confounded. Compared with the aged group, more naive CD4+ T cells, fewer expanded clones and increased TCR diversity were shown by the long-lived group, suggesting age selection. Estimates of total diversity based on one million sequenced T cells were regarded as lower bounds and as underestimates. Bulk unsorted PBMC profiling prevented conclusive comparison of naive and antigen-experienced compartments. As age increased, observed TCR beta diversity per million T cells dropped in a roughly linear way, and a significant reduction was already evident by age 40.

On this clonotype itself: Its antigen specificity is not known. Base qualities are not recorded, but no much larger clone differs from it by a single base.

Preparation of the library involved 5' RACE. Instrument on record: Illumina HiSeq 2500. A second PCR of roughly 6 to 11 cycles was run with a J-beta primer mix and a sample-barcoded 5' primer. A template-switch 5' adaptor carrying 12 random nucleotides introduced a unique molecular identifier onto each TCR beta cDNA molecule. At least 3 million CDR3-containing paired-end reads were obtained from each sample. The Mint cDNA synthesis kit, primed by a TRBC-specific oligonucleotide, was used to synthesize first-strand cDNA from all RNA. Following uracil-DNA glycosylase treatment, all cDNA underwent a first 18-cycle PCR with the universal primers M1SS and BC2_uni_R. The authors' pipeline ran thus. For normalization, 1 million high-quality reads were randomly selected from each sample, with every read carrying a distinct molecular identifier. Instead of being binned into consensus sequences, reads with shared molecular identifiers were discarded. CDR3 identification, clonotype clustering and error correction used MiTCR with a Q25 quality threshold and the strictest error-elimination algorithm. Lower-bound total TCR beta diversity was estimated with a nonparametric unseen species model using Euler transformation. Using fastp at Q25 and MiXCR, TCRdb reprocessed the public reads and kept productive beta chains. Rows matching on CDR3 protein sequence are summarized as one entry with the most common DNA and genes. Clone size and V and J calls follow TCRdb, not the original study. This sample is represented by around 690,000 distinct CDR3 sequences; roughly 50% of them were singletons. The ten biggest clones cover about two fifths of the sample.

At the junction V is shortened by 3 bases and J by 1 base, with 15 bases in between. Per the germline V gene, MGHDK is the CDR1 and SYGVNS is the CDR2. From its cysteine to its phenylalanine, the CDR3 spans 16 amino acids. The read is trimmed to its CDR3 DNA, 48 bases read in frame from base 1. Systemically healthy Caucasian individuals from Russia, some 38 in total and aged about 6 to 95 years, were included as donors. Around 10 milliliters of peripheral blood were drawn from each donor into EDTA-treated Vacutainer tubes. Ficoll-Paque density-gradient centrifugation was used to isolate PBMCs, with at least 6.5 million per sample. Total RNA, at least 5 micrograms per sample, was extracted from PBMCs with Trizol reagent. The percentages of naive CD45RAhigh/CD27high T cells were determined by flow cytometry on a PBMC aliquot from every donor.

This TCR derives from a man between 60 and 75 years old in good health. Sequenced input: blood. This sequence uses TRBV25-1 and TRBJ2-5; the D gene is unclear. The CDR3 region has the sequence CASSDSQRSPQETQYF. The nucleotides read TGTGCCAGCAGTGATTCCCAGCGAAGTCCCCAAGAGACCCAGTACTTC.